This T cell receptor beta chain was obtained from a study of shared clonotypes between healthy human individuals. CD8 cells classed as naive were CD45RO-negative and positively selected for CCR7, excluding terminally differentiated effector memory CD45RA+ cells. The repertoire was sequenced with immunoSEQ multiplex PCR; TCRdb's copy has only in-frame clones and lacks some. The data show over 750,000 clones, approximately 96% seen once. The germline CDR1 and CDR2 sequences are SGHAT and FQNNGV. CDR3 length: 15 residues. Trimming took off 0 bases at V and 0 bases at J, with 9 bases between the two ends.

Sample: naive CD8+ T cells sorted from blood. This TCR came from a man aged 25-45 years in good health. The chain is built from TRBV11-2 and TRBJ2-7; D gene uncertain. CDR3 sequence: CASSLEAGNSYEQYF. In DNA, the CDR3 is TGTGCCAGCAGCTTAGAGGCAGGAAACTCCTACGAGCAGTACTTC.